The rows below give T cell receptor beta chains drawn from one sample of a study of T cell responses to AZD1222 COVID-19 vaccine. Assay: immunoSEQ multiplex PCR; the TCRdb copy retains only in-frame clones and omits some. This sample carries roughly 150,000 clones, approximately 92% of them seen once, and the ten largest clones take roughly 1.5%. Sequences were derived from peripheral blood, sampled on day 0 of AZD1222 vaccination. The receptors here all came from an adult in good health. Each CDR3 is given with its conserved first and last residue. A D gene is named only where the DNA matches it firmly. Size is stated for part of the rows, as once, few or many counts, or as a class when the clone is expanded.

clone_size: -
v_call: TRBV7-9
d_call: -
j_call: TRBJ2-5
cdr3_nt: TGTGCCAGCAGCCCTGACGGCGGCGAGACCCAGTACTTC
cdr3_aa: CASSPDGGETQYF

clone_size: -
v_call: TRBV6-1
d_call: TRBD2
j_call: TRBJ2-7
cdr3_nt: TGTGCCAGCAGTGAAGGGTTCGGGGGGTTCTACGAGCAGTACTTC
cdr3_aa: CASSEGFGGFYEQYF

clone_size: -
v_call: TRBV7-7
d_call: TRBD1
j_call: TRBJ2-7
cdr3_nt: TGTGCTAGCAGCTTAAACAGGGGGTACGAGCAGTACTTC
cdr3_aa: CASSLNRGYEQYF

clone_size: once
v_call: TRBV6-1
d_call: -
j_call: TRBJ1-2
cdr3_nt: TGTGCCAGCAGTGAACCGGGGAAGGGGCATGGCTACACCTTC
cdr3_aa: CASSEPGKGHGYTF

clone_size: -
v_call: TRBV9
d_call: -
j_call: TRBJ2-3
cdr3_nt: TGTGCCAGCAGGGGTATCACAGATACGCAGTATTTT
cdr3_aa: CASRGITDTQYF

clone_size: -
v_call: TRBV4-1
d_call: -
j_call: TRBJ1-4
cdr3_nt: TGCGCCAGCAGCCAAGGACCGGGACATAAACTGTTTTTT
cdr3_aa: CASSQGPGHKLFF

clone_size: -
v_call: TRBV4-2
d_call: -
j_call: TRBJ1-1
cdr3_nt: TGTGCCAGCAGCCAAGGGGATGCGAACACTGAAGCTTTCTTT
cdr3_aa: CASSQGDANTEAFF

clone_size: -
v_call: TRBV9
d_call: -
j_call: TRBJ1-2
cdr3_nt: TGTGCCAGCAGCCCTATGGGGGGCTTCGGCTACACCTTC
cdr3_aa: CASSPMGGFGYTF

clone_size: -
v_call: TRBV7-2
d_call: -
j_call: TRBJ2-7
cdr3_nt: TGTGCCAGCAGGGACGCGGGAAGCTCCTACGAGCAGTACTTC
cdr3_aa: CASRDAGSSYEQYF

clone_size: -
v_call: TRBV3-1/TRBV3-2
d_call: -
j_call: TRBJ2-5
cdr3_nt: TGTGCCAGCAGCCAAGATCGCGACAGGAGCCAAGAGACCCAGTACTTC
cdr3_aa: CASSQDRDRSQETQYF

clone_size: -
v_call: TRBV27
d_call: -
j_call: TRBJ2-7
cdr3_nt: TGTGCCAGCAGTTTATCGATCCGCTACGAGCAGTACTTC
cdr3_aa: CASSLSIRYEQYF

clone_size: -
v_call: TRBV3-1/TRBV3-2
d_call: -
j_call: TRBJ1-2
cdr3_nt: TGTGCCAGCAGCCCCCGGTTTTTGGACGGGAACTATGGCTACACCTTC
cdr3_aa: CASSPRFLDGNYGYTF

clone_size: -
v_call: TRBV27
d_call: -
j_call: TRBJ2-7
cdr3_nt: TGTGCCAGCAGTTTGGCGGGAAACCTTGACGAGCAGTACTTC
cdr3_aa: CASSLAGNLDEQYF

clone_size: -
v_call: TRBV6-1
d_call: TRBD1
j_call: TRBJ1-3
cdr3_nt: TGTGCCAGCAGTGATACAGGGGTTGGAAACACCATATATTTT
cdr3_aa: CASSDTGVGNTIYF

clone_size: -
v_call: TRBV27
d_call: -
j_call: TRBJ2-7
cdr3_nt: TGTGCCAGCAGTTCGGTAGCGTACGGTATCTACGAGCAGTACTTC
cdr3_aa: CASSSVAYGIYEQYF

clone_size: -
v_call: TRBV14
d_call: TRBD1
j_call: TRBJ1-4
cdr3_nt: TGTGCCAGCAGCCAAGAGGGACAGGGCCTGGGTGAAAGGATTTTT
cdr3_aa: CASSQEGQGLGERIF

clone_size: -
v_call: TRBV4-1
d_call: TRBD1
j_call: TRBJ1-2
cdr3_nt: TGCGCCAGCAGCCCCCGGACAGGGGACTATGGCTACACCTTC
cdr3_aa: CASSPRTGDYGYTF

clone_size: -
v_call: TRBV27
d_call: -
j_call: TRBJ1-1
cdr3_nt: TGTGCCAGCAGGAGATCCGGGGGGGGATGGACTGAAGCTTTCTTT
cdr3_aa: CASRRSGGGWTEAFF

clone_size: few
v_call: TRBV5-4
d_call: -
j_call: TRBJ2-3
cdr3_nt: TGTGCCAGCAGCTTGGGAGGGCCACACACAGATACGCAGTATTTT
cdr3_aa: CASSLGGPHTDTQYF

clone_size: -
v_call: TRBV6-5
d_call: -
j_call: TRBJ2-7
cdr3_nt: TGTGCCAGCAGCCCCACCGACAGGATCCTCTACGAGCAGTACTTC
cdr3_aa: CASSPTDRILYEQYF

clone_size: -
v_call: TRBV9
d_call: TRBD1
j_call: TRBJ2-7
cdr3_nt: TGTGCCAGCAGAGGACCTGGACGGACAGGTGTCGGGCAGTACTTC
cdr3_aa: CASRGPGRTGVGQYF

clone_size: -
v_call: TRBV5-8
d_call: -
j_call: TRBJ2-7
cdr3_nt: TGTGCCAGCAGCCACGGACAGCTTTCCTACGAGCAGTACTTC
cdr3_aa: CASSHGQLSYEQYF

clone_size: -
v_call: TRBV28
d_call: -
j_call: TRBJ2-1
cdr3_nt: TGTGCCAGCAGTTTGATAGGGACTCGACAGTTCTTC
cdr3_aa: CASSLIGTRQFF

clone_size: -
v_call: TRBV6-5
d_call: -
j_call: TRBJ1-4
cdr3_nt: TGTGCCAGCAGTCGGACACCAACTAATGAAAAACTGTTTTTT
cdr3_aa: CASSRTPTNEKLFF

clone_size: -
v_call: TRBV6-1
d_call: TRBD1
j_call: TRBJ1-3
cdr3_nt: TGTGCCAGCAGTGAGACAGGGGGCACAGGAAACACCATATATTTT
cdr3_aa: CASSETGGTGNTIYF

clone_size: -
v_call: TRBV11-1
d_call: -
j_call: TRBJ2-7
cdr3_nt: TGTGCCAGCAGCTTATCCCCCCTTTACGAGCAGTACTTC
cdr3_aa: CASSLSPLYEQYF

clone_size: -
v_call: TRBV4-1
d_call: TRBD2
j_call: TRBJ2-3
cdr3_nt: TGCGCCAGCAGCCAAGAGGTTGGCGGGAGCGTTGCAGATACGCAGTATTTT
cdr3_aa: CASSQEVGGSVADTQYF

clone_size: once
v_call: TRBV3-1/TRBV3-2
d_call: TRBD1
j_call: TRBJ1-6
cdr3_nt: TGTGCCAGCAGCCAAGAGTGGGCAGGGGGGGCACCCCTCCACTTT
cdr3_aa: CASSQEWAGGAPLHF

clone_size: -
v_call: TRBV4-1
d_call: -
j_call: TRBJ1-1
cdr3_nt: TGCGCCAGCAGCCAAGATCCAGGGAGTTCCCCCCTCACTGAAGCTTTCTTT
cdr3_aa: CASSQDPGSSPLTEAFF

clone_size: -
v_call: TRBV6-5
d_call: -
j_call: TRBJ2-7
cdr3_nt: TGTGCCAGCAGTTACGATGCCCTGGCAGGGTCCTACGAGCAGTACTTC
cdr3_aa: CASSYDALAGSYEQYF

clone_size: -
v_call: TRBV19
d_call: TRBD2
j_call: TRBJ2-7
cdr3_nt: TGTGCCAGTAGTACTAGCGGCAGCTCCTACGAGCAGTACTTC
cdr3_aa: CASSTSGSSYEQYF

clone_size: -
v_call: TRBV5-1
d_call: TRBD1
j_call: TRBJ1-2
cdr3_nt: TGCGCCAGCTCACAGGGGGAGAACTATGGCTACACCTTC
cdr3_aa: CASSQGENYGYTF

clone_size: -
v_call: TRBV13
d_call: -
j_call: TRBJ1-6
cdr3_nt: TGTGCCAGCAGCGCGTTACAGGAAAGAAGCTCCTATAATTCACCCCTCCACTTT
cdr3_aa: CASSALQERSSYNSPLHF

clone_size: -
v_call: TRBV5-1
d_call: -
j_call: TRBJ1-6
cdr3_nt: TGCGCCAGCAGCTCCCGGGACCAAGGGAGGTATAATTCACCCCTCCACTTT
cdr3_aa: CASSSRDQGRYNSPLHF

clone_size: once
v_call: TRBV2
d_call: -
j_call: TRBJ2-3
cdr3_nt: TGTGCCAGCAGTGTCGGCACAGATACGCAGTATTTT
cdr3_aa: CASSVGTDTQYF

clone_size: -
v_call: TRBV4-3
d_call: TRBD1
j_call: TRBJ2-7
cdr3_nt: TGCGCCAGCAGCCAAGATTATTGGACAGGATTAAGCTACGAGCAGTACTTC
cdr3_aa: CASSQDYWTGLSYEQYF

clone_size: -
v_call: TRBV11-2
d_call: -
j_call: TRBJ2-2
cdr3_nt: TGTGCCAGCAGCTTAGATAACACCGGGGAGCTGTTTTTT
cdr3_aa: CASSLDNTGELFF

clone_size: few
v_call: TRBV28
d_call: TRBD2
j_call: TRBJ2-7
cdr3_nt: TGTGCCAGCAGTTTTGGCGGGAGTGGTTCCTACGAGCAGTACTTC
cdr3_aa: CASSFGGSGSYEQYF

clone_size: -
v_call: TRBV6-2/TRBV6-3
d_call: TRBD1
j_call: TRBJ1-5
cdr3_nt: TGTGCCAGCAGTTTGTGGGACAGGGTTAATCAGCCCCAGCATTTT
cdr3_aa: CASSLWDRVNQPQHF

clone_size: once
v_call: TRBV19
d_call: TRBD1
j_call: TRBJ2-7
cdr3_nt: TGTGCCAGTAGTATACAACAGGGGGCCTACGAGCAGTACTTC
cdr3_aa: CASSIQQGAYEQYF

clone_size: -
v_call: TRBV14
d_call: -
j_call: TRBJ1-2
cdr3_nt: TGTGCCAGCAGCTCGATTCAAAACTCTAACTATGGCTACACCTTC
cdr3_aa: CASSSIQNSNYGYTF

clone_size: -
v_call: TRBV9
d_call: -
j_call: TRBJ1-3
cdr3_nt: TGTGCCAGCAGCGTAGATTACTCTGGAAACACCATATATTTT
cdr3_aa: CASSVDYSGNTIYF

clone_size: -
v_call: TRBV6-5
d_call: TRBD1
j_call: TRBJ1-6
cdr3_nt: TGTGCCAGCAGCTCTGGACAGGGACGGTCACCCCTCCACTTT
cdr3_aa: CASSSGQGRSPLHF

clone_size: -
v_call: TRBV6-1
d_call: -
j_call: TRBJ1-6
cdr3_nt: TGTGCCAGCAGTGAAGCGCTCAGGGGCGCTAATTCACCCCTCCACTTT
cdr3_aa: CASSEALRGANSPLHF

clone_size: -
v_call: TRBV6-5
d_call: TRBD1
j_call: TRBJ1-1
cdr3_nt: TGTGCCAGCAGTTATAACAGGGGGCGTGGGACTGAAGCTTTCTTT
cdr3_aa: CASSYNRGRGTEAFF

clone_size: -
v_call: TRBV13
d_call: -
j_call: TRBJ2-3
cdr3_nt: TGTGCCAGCAGCTTTTCGGCGGGTCGCACAGATACGCAGTATTTT
cdr3_aa: CASSFSAGRTDTQYF

clone_size: once
v_call: TRBV14
d_call: -
j_call: TRBJ2-5
cdr3_nt: TGTGCCAGCAGCCAATCCCTATCCCAAGAGACCCAGTACTTC
cdr3_aa: CASSQSLSQETQYF

clone_size: -
v_call: TRBV18
d_call: -
j_call: TRBJ2-7
cdr3_nt: TGTGCCAGCTCACCGGGGACCTACGAGCAGTACTTC
cdr3_aa: CASSPGTYEQYF

clone_size: -
v_call: TRBV4-1
d_call: TRBD2
j_call: TRBJ2-7
cdr3_nt: TGCGCCAGCAGCCAAGGGGGGGGCCGATCTAGCGGGAGGGCCCCCTACGAGCAGTACTTC
cdr3_aa: CASSQGGGRSSGRAPYEQYF

clone_size: -
v_call: TRBV7-3
d_call: TRBD2
j_call: TRBJ2-1
cdr3_nt: TGTGCCAGCAGCCCCCAAGGCCTAGCGGGGGCCAATGAGCAGTTCTTC
cdr3_aa: CASSPQGLAGANEQFF

clone_size: -
v_call: TRBV7-9
d_call: -
j_call: TRBJ1-2
cdr3_nt: TGTGCCAGCAGCTTAGGTGGAAGGGTCGTTTATGGCTACACCTTC
cdr3_aa: CASSLGGRVVYGYTF

clone_size: -
v_call: TRBV27
d_call: TRBD2
j_call: TRBJ2-1
cdr3_nt: TGTGCCAGCAGTCTGCTGACTAGCGGGAGGGCCGGATATGAGCAGTTCTTC
cdr3_aa: CASSLLTSGRAGYEQFF

clone_size: -
v_call: TRBV9
d_call: -
j_call: TRBJ2-7
cdr3_nt: TGTGCCAGCAGCGTAACCCCCAGCTACGAGCAGTACTTC
cdr3_aa: CASSVTPSYEQYF

clone_size: -
v_call: TRBV15
d_call: -
j_call: TRBJ2-2
cdr3_nt: TGTGCCACCAGCAGAGATCAAGTTAACACCGGGGAGCTGTTTTTT
cdr3_aa: CATSRDQVNTGELFF